The sequence of this T cell receptor beta chain was determined in a study of blood T cell repertoires in COVID-19. The study drew participants aged roughly 18 to 95 years from approximately 23 US areas. Grouping used clinical history reported by participants in a survey and questionnaire. Germline CDR1 reads MNHEY; CDR2 reads SMNVEV (reference sequence). This CDR3 has 16 residues. V shed 5 bases, J shed 7 bases, and the junction held 6 bases outside the gene matches. Per the original data handling: The authors estimated nucleated cell counts from reference gene primer amplification. Using immunoSEQ multiplex PCR, the repertoire was profiled, and TCRdb retains in-frame clones only, with some absent. V and J calls and clone size are given by that table; D and trimming were obtained from the DNA. Seen here are roughly 200,000 clones, 75% to 90% observed once, and the top ten hold about 10%.

Specimen: PBMCs or T cells enriched from blood (not recorded which). The sequence was obtained from a man between 35 and 55 years old who had recovered from COVID-19. This chain connects TRBV27 to TRBJ2-1, with 15 positions matching TRBD2. For the CDR3, the DNA is TGTGCCAGCAGTCTTCGGACTAGCGGGAGGGGGAATGAGCAGTTCTTC. Translation: CASSLRTSGRGNEQFF.